Listed below are T cell receptor beta chains from one sample, sequenced in a study of control samples from healthy donors and cancer patients. Assay: immunoSEQ multiplex PCR; the TCRdb copy retains only in-frame clones and omits some. There are 90,000 to 130,000 clones in the sample; around 87% occur only once, and about 3.9% lies in the top ten. The sample consisted of PBMCs. Every receptor here comes from an older woman with lung cancer. Both conserved end residues are part of each CDR3. Fields, in order: clone size, J gene, V gene, D gene, CDR3 protein, CDR3 DNA. D genes are given only for firm matches. Clone size, where shown, is once, few, many, or a class for clones that have expanded.

clone size: few; J gene: TRBJ2-7; V gene: TRBV7-9; D gene: .; CDR3 protein: CASSSRQGGSSYEQYF; CDR3 DNA: TGTGCCAGCAGCAGCCGACAGGGCGGGAGCTCCTACGAGCAGTACTTC
clone size: .; J gene: TRBJ1-2; V gene: TRBV7-2; D gene: TRBD1; CDR3 protein: CASGGTGGAGNYGYTF; CDR3 DNA: TGTGCCAGTGGCGGGACAGGGGGCGCCGGTAACTATGGCTACACCTTC
clone size: .; J gene: TRBJ2-1; V gene: TRBV7-9; D gene: .; CDR3 protein: CASSPGAPRNEQFF; CDR3 DNA: TGTGCCAGCAGTCCGGGGGCCCCCAGGAATGAGCAGTTCTTC
clone size: .; J gene: TRBJ2-7; V gene: TRBV3-1/TRBV3-2; D gene: .; CDR3 protein: CASSPDRYYEQYF; CDR3 DNA: TGTGCCAGCAGCCCCGACAGATACTACGAGCAGTACTTC
clone size: .; J gene: TRBJ2-1; V gene: TRBV9; D gene: .; CDR3 protein: CASSPSSGRSYNEQFF; CDR3 DNA: TGTGCCAGCAGCCCTTCAAGCGGCCGGTCCTACAATGAGCAGTTCTTC
clone size: .; J gene: TRBJ2-2; V gene: TRBV7-3; D gene: TRBD1; CDR3 protein: CASSLGAQGAQTGELFF; CDR3 DNA: TGTGCCAGCAGCCTAGGGGCGCAGGGGGCGCAGACCGGGGAGCTGTTTTTT
clone size: .; J gene: TRBJ2-7; V gene: TRBV5-4; D gene: .; CDR3 protein: CASRIQGHYEQYF; CDR3 DNA: TGTGCCAGCAGGATCCAGGGTCACTACGAGCAGTACTTC
clone size: .; J gene: TRBJ2-3; V gene: TRBV7-8; D gene: .; CDR3 protein: CASSGLGDTQYF; CDR3 DNA: TGTGCCAGCAGCGGACTCGGGGATACGCAGTATTTT
clone size: .; J gene: TRBJ2-1; V gene: TRBV7-3; D gene: TRBD2; CDR3 protein: CASSQSGMERDEQFF; CDR3 DNA: TGTGCCAGCAGCCAGAGCGGGATGGAGCGTGATGAGCAGTTCTTC
clone size: .; J gene: TRBJ1-1; V gene: TRBV9; D gene: TRBD1; CDR3 protein: CASSGLGTGRTAFF; CDR3 DNA: TGTGCCAGCAGCGGGCTTGGGACAGGGAGGACAGCTTTCTTT
clone size: .; J gene: TRBJ1-5; V gene: TRBV18; D gene: .; CDR3 protein: CASSPNTIGTGNQPQHF; CDR3 DNA: TGTGCCAGCTCACCAAACACCATTGGGACGGGCAATCAGCCCCAGCATTTT
clone size: .; J gene: TRBJ2-1; V gene: TRBV6-2/TRBV6-3; D gene: .; CDR3 protein: CASSYSQTRVTGNEQFF; CDR3 DNA: TGTGCCAGCAGTTACTCCCAAACCCGGGTGACGGGGAATGAGCAGTTCTTC
clone size: .; J gene: TRBJ1-5; V gene: TRBV6-1; D gene: .; CDR3 protein: CASSAAARLGSNQPQHF; CDR3 DNA: TGTGCCAGCAGTGCGGCGGCGCGACTGGGAAGCAATCAGCCCCAGCATTTT
clone size: .; J gene: TRBJ2-1; V gene: TRBV6-4; D gene: TRBD1; CDR3 protein: CASSQGEDNEQFF; CDR3 DNA: TGTGCCAGCAGTCAGGGGGAAGACAATGAGCAGTTCTTC
clone size: .; J gene: TRBJ2-7; V gene: TRBV25-1; D gene: TRBD1; CDR3 protein: CASMTPGGNEQYF; CDR3 DNA: TGTGCCAGCATGACCCCAGGGGGCAACGAGCAGTACTTC
clone size: .; J gene: TRBJ1-2; V gene: TRBV24-1; D gene: .; CDR3 protein: CATSDSSVDYGYTF; CDR3 DNA: TGTGCCACCAGTGATTCAAGTGTTGACTATGGCTACACCTTC
clone size: .; J gene: TRBJ1-2; V gene: TRBV19; D gene: .; CDR3 protein: CASSIVLGRSSYGYTF; CDR3 DNA: TGTGCCAGTAGTATAGTGTTGGGACGGTCAAGCTATGGCTACACCTTC
clone size: .; J gene: TRBJ2-7; V gene: TRBV4-1; D gene: .; CDR3 protein: CASSHGYESYEQYF; CDR3 DNA: TGCGCCAGCAGCCATGGTTACGAATCCTACGAGCAGTACTTC
clone size: .; J gene: TRBJ2-5; V gene: TRBV7-9; D gene: .; CDR3 protein: CASSLTVAGETQYF; CDR3 DNA: TGTGCCAGCAGCTTAACGGTCGCTGGAGAGACCCAGTACTTC
clone size: .; J gene: TRBJ1-4; V gene: TRBV5-1; D gene: TRBD1; CDR3 protein: CASSLKGAQEKLFF; CDR3 DNA: TGCGCCAGCAGCTTGAAGGGGGCGCAGGAAAAACTGTTTTTT
clone size: once; J gene: TRBJ1-3; V gene: TRBV7-9; D gene: .; CDR3 protein: CASSFLAGNSGNTIYF; CDR3 DNA: TGTGCCAGCAGCTTCCTCGCGGGCAACTCTGGAAACACCATATATTTT
clone size: .; J gene: TRBJ1-4; V gene: TRBV18; D gene: .; CDR3 protein: CASSPLQSTNEKLFF; CDR3 DNA: TGTGCCAGCTCACCACTTCAGTCTACTAATGAAAAACTGTTTTTT
clone size: .; J gene: TRBJ2-1; V gene: TRBV19; D gene: TRBD2; CDR3 protein: CASSIRGIAGGNYNEQFF; CDR3 DNA: TGTGCCAGTAGTATTAGGGGGATAGCGGGAGGGAACTACAATGAGCAGTTCTTC
clone size: .; J gene: TRBJ2-7; V gene: TRBV7-2; D gene: TRBD2; CDR3 protein: CATSKATSGNYEQYF; CDR3 DNA: TGTGCCACTTCAAAAGCTACTAGCGGGAATTACGAGCAGTACTTC
clone size: .; J gene: TRBJ1-1; V gene: TRBV12-5; D gene: .; CDR3 protein: CASGLGGGPLTEAFF; CDR3 DNA: TGTGCTAGTGGTTTGGGTGGGGGTCCCCTCACTGAAGCTTTCTTT
clone size: .; J gene: TRBJ2-7; V gene: TRBV11-2; D gene: TRBD2; CDR3 protein: CASSLRLAGEAYEQYF; CDR3 DNA: TGTGCCAGCAGCTTGAGACTAGCGGGAGAGGCCTACGAGCAGTACTTC
clone size: .; J gene: TRBJ2-7; V gene: TRBV29-1; D gene: TRBD1; CDR3 protein: CSVGQGEGEQYF; CDR3 DNA: TGCAGCGTGGGACAGGGGGAGGGCGAGCAGTACTTC
clone size: once; J gene: TRBJ2-1; V gene: TRBV2; D gene: TRBD2; CDR3 protein: CASSASGGYSYNEQFF; CDR3 DNA: TGTGCCAGCAGTGCCTCCGGGGGGTACTCCTACAATGAGCAGTTCTTC
clone size: .; J gene: TRBJ1-6; V gene: TRBV15; D gene: .; CDR3 protein: CATSSSGLDNSPLHF; CDR3 DNA: TGTGCCACCAGCAGCTCGGGCCTAGACAATTCACCCCTCCACTTT
clone size: .; J gene: TRBJ1-2; V gene: TRBV27; D gene: TRBD1; CDR3 protein: CASSSPGQYPYGYTF; CDR3 DNA: TGTGCCAGCAGTTCCCCGGGACAGTATCCCTATGGCTACACCTTC
clone size: .; J gene: TRBJ2-5; V gene: TRBV6-2/TRBV6-3; D gene: .; CDR3 protein: CASSFGGPLETQYF; CDR3 DNA: TGTGCCAGCAGTTTTGGGGGGCCCCTCGAGACCCAGTACTTC
clone size: .; J gene: TRBJ2-5; V gene: TRBV25-1; D gene: .; CDR3 protein: CATPRFGQETQYF; CDR3 DNA: TGTGCCACCCCCCGTTTCGGGCAAGAGACCCAGTACTTC
clone size: .; J gene: TRBJ1-3; V gene: TRBV9; D gene: .; CDR3 protein: CASSAEERGNTIYF; CDR3 DNA: TGTGCCAGCAGCGCAGAGGAGCGGGGAAACACCATATATTTT
clone size: .; J gene: TRBJ1-4; V gene: TRBV2; D gene: .; CDR3 protein: CASIPTAATNEKLFF; CDR3 DNA: TGTGCCAGCATCCCCACGGCAGCAACTAATGAAAAACTGTTTTTT
clone size: .; J gene: TRBJ2-1; V gene: TRBV6-6; D gene: TRBD2; CDR3 protein: CASSYSRAGEGEQFF; CDR3 DNA: TGTGCCAGCAGTTACTCGAGAGCGGGAGAGGGTGAGCAGTTCTTC
clone size: .; J gene: TRBJ2-5; V gene: TRBV7-6; D gene: .; CDR3 protein: CASSLQPEYQETQYF; CDR3 DNA: TGTGCCAGCAGCTTACAACCAGAGTACCAAGAGACCCAGTACTTC
clone size: .; J gene: TRBJ1-2; V gene: TRBV7-9; D gene: .; CDR3 protein: CASSQRGSLTYGYTF; CDR3 DNA: TGTGCCAGCAGCCAAAGGGGGAGTTTAACGTATGGCTACACCTTC
clone size: once; J gene: TRBJ1-1; V gene: TRBV5-1; D gene: .; CDR3 protein: CASSFMGQNTEAFF; CDR3 DNA: TGCGCCAGCAGCTTTATGGGACAGAACACTGAAGCTTTCTTT
clone size: .; J gene: TRBJ2-1; V gene: TRBV5-6; D gene: .; CDR3 protein: CASSLPIYNEQFF; CDR3 DNA: TGTGCCAGCAGCTTGCCCATATACAATGAGCAGTTCTTC
clone size: .; J gene: TRBJ2-1; V gene: TRBV29-1; D gene: TRBD2; CDR3 protein: CSSGVRRGTYNEQFF; CDR3 DNA: TGCAGCTCCGGGGTCCGGCGGGGGACCTACAATGAGCAGTTCTTC
clone size: .; J gene: TRBJ1-1; V gene: TRBV11-3; D gene: .; CDR3 protein: CASSLGRNTEAFF; CDR3 DNA: TGTGCCAGCAGCCTCGGCAGGAACACTGAAGCTTTCTTT
clone size: .; J gene: TRBJ1-1; V gene: TRBV11-3; D gene: .; CDR3 protein: CASTRYNTEAFF; CDR3 DNA: TGTGCCAGCACCAGGTACAACACTGAAGCTTTCTTT
clone size: .; J gene: TRBJ2-5; V gene: TRBV5-1; D gene: .; CDR3 protein: CASSLEMATRETQYF; CDR3 DNA: TGCGCCAGCAGCTTGGAAATGGCCACACGGGAGACCCAGTACTTC
clone size: .; J gene: TRBJ2-5; V gene: TRBV11-2; D gene: TRBD2; CDR3 protein: CASSFNSGGEETQYF; CDR3 DNA: TGTGCCAGCAGCTTTAATAGCGGGGGCGAAGAGACCCAGTACTTC
clone size: .; J gene: TRBJ2-1; V gene: TRBV18; D gene: .; CDR3 protein: CASSPPSGGANYNEQFF; CDR3 DNA: TGTGCCAGCTCACCACCGTCCGGGGGCGCGAATTACAATGAGCAGTTCTTC
clone size: once; J gene: TRBJ1-4; V gene: TRBV28; D gene: TRBD1; CDR3 protein: CASSTWTGRGEKLFF; CDR3 DNA: TGTGCCAGCAGTACGTGGACAGGGAGGGGTGAAAAACTGTTTTTT
clone size: .; J gene: TRBJ1-2; V gene: TRBV4-2; D gene: .; CDR3 protein: CASSPGQRLYGYTF; CDR3 DNA: TGTGCCAGCAGCCCCGGACAGAGACTTTATGGCTACACCTTC
clone size: .; J gene: TRBJ2-7; V gene: TRBV11-3; D gene: .; CDR3 protein: CASSLRLAYEQYF; CDR3 DNA: TGTGCCAGCAGCCTTAGACTAGCCTACGAGCAGTACTTC
clone size: .; J gene: TRBJ1-1; V gene: TRBV6-1; D gene: .; CDR3 protein: CASSEVSPDQAAFF; CDR3 DNA: TGTGCCAGCAGTGAAGTATCCCCAGACCAGGCCGCTTTCTTT
clone size: .; J gene: TRBJ2-1; V gene: TRBV7-3; D gene: .; CDR3 protein: CASSLTNNNEQFF; CDR3 DNA: TGTGCCAGCAGCTTAACTAACAACAATGAGCAGTTCTTC
clone size: .; J gene: TRBJ2-1; V gene: TRBV7-3; D gene: TRBD2; CDR3 protein: CASSQRLAASYNEQFF; CDR3 DNA: TGTGCCAGCAGCCAACGACTAGCGGCATCCTACAATGAGCAGTTCTTC
clone size: .; J gene: TRBJ2-3; V gene: TRBV5-6; D gene: TRBD1; CDR3 protein: CASSQDRRTDTQYF; CDR3 DNA: TGTGCCAGCAGCCAGGACAGGCGGACAGATACGCAGTATTTT
clone size: .; J gene: TRBJ2-5; V gene: TRBV11-1; D gene: TRBD1; CDR3 protein: CASSSADRARYQETQYF; CDR3 DNA: TGTGCCAGCAGCTCAGCCGACAGGGCCCGGTACCAAGAGACCCAGTACTTC
clone size: .; J gene: TRBJ1-1; V gene: TRBV18; D gene: .; CDR3 protein: CASSPQGENTEAFF; CDR3 DNA: TGTGCCAGCTCACCACAGGGCGAGAACACTGAAGCTTTCTTT
clone size: .; J gene: TRBJ1-1; V gene: TRBV28; D gene: TRBD1; CDR3 protein: CAILTGGRNTEAFF; CDR3 DNA: TGTGCCATTTTGACAGGGGGTCGGAACACTGAAGCTTTCTTT
clone size: .; J gene: TRBJ1-2; V gene: TRBV11-2; D gene: .; CDR3 protein: CASSLDGTGYTF; CDR3 DNA: TGTGCCAGCAGCTTAGACGGTACTGGCTACACCTTC
clone size: .; J gene: TRBJ1-6; V gene: TRBV18; D gene: TRBD1; CDR3 protein: CASSQTGDSYSPLHF; CDR3 DNA: TGTGCCAGCTCACAGACAGGGGATAGCTATTCACCCCTCCACTTT
clone size: .; J gene: TRBJ2-3; V gene: TRBV7-9; D gene: TRBD2; CDR3 protein: CASSPWTSGVTDTQYF; CDR3 DNA: TGTGCCAGCAGCCCGTGGACTAGCGGGGTAACAGATACGCAGTATTTT
clone size: .; J gene: TRBJ2-5; V gene: TRBV29-1; D gene: TRBD1; CDR3 protein: CSVSITGGRETQYF; CDR3 DNA: TGCAGCGTCAGTATAACAGGGGGCCGAGAGACCCAGTACTTC
clone size: .; J gene: TRBJ2-5; V gene: TRBV5-1; D gene: .; CDR3 protein: CASSLAKNQETQYF; CDR3 DNA: TGCGCCAGCAGCTTGGCCAAAAATCAAGAGACCCAGTACTTC